The clone carrying this T cell receptor (beta chain) was found a few times. Via MiXCR, TCRdb re-called the RT-PCR reads, giving one row per CDR3 protein. This table holds fewer than 800,000 distinct CDR3 sequences, 14% found once. The CDR3 length is 18 residues. J gave up 3 bases and V 4 bases, and 15 bases lay outside the gene matches. Sequenced: memory CD4+ T cells from blood. This TCR derives from a female donor in good health, serving as a healthy control. The chain joins TRBV12-3 or TRBV12-4 to TRBJ2-3; 8 bases match TRBD2. Written as DNA, the CDR3 is TGTGCCAGCAGTTCCCACCGGGGGGGCGCGGGCGGTACAGATACGCAGTATTTT. Translated: CASSSHRGGAGGTDTQYF.